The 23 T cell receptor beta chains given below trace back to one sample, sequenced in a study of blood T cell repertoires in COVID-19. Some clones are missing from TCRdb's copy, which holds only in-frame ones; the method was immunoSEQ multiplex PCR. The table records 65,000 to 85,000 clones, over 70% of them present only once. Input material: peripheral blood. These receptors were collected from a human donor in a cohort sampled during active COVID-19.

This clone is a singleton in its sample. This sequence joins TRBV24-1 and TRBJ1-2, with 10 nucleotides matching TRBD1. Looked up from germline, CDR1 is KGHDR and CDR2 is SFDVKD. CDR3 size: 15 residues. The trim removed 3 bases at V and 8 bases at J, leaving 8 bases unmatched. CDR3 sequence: CATSDRDRGPGGYTF. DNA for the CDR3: TGTGCCACCAGTGATCGGGACAGGGGCCCGGGGGGCTACACCTTC.

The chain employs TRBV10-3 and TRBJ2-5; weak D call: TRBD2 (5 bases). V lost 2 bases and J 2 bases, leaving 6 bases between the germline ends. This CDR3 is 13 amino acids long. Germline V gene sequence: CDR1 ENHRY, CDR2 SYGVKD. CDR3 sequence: CAISEGGQETQYF. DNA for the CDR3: TGTGCCATCAGTGAGGGCGGGCAAGAGACCCAGTACTTC.

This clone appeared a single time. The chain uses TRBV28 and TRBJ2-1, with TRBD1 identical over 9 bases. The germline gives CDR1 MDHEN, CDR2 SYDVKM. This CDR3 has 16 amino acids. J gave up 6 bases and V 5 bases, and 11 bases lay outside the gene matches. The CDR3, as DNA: TGTGCCAGCAGTGCCATCGGGACAGGGAGAGGCAATGAGCAGTTCTTC. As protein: CASSAIGTGRGNEQFF.

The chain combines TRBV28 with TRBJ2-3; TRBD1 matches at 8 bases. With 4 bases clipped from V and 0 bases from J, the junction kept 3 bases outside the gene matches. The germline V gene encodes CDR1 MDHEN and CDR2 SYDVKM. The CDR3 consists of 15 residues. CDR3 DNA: TGTGCCAGCAGTTCGGGACAGGCTAGCACAGATACGCAGTATTTT. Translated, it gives CASSSGQASTDTQYF.

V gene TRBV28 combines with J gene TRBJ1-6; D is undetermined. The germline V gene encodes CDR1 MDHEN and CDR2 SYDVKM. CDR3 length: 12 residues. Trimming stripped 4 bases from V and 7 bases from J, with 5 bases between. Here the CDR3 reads CASSSGNSPLHF. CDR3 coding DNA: TGTGCCAGCAGTTCCGGGAATTCACCCCTCCACTTT. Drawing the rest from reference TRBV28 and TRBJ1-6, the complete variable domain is DVKVTQSSRYLVKRTGEKVFLECVQDMDHENMFWYRQDPGLGLRLIYFSYDVKMKEKGDIPEGYSVSREKKERFSLILESASTNQTSMYLCASSSGNSPLHFGNGTRLTVT.

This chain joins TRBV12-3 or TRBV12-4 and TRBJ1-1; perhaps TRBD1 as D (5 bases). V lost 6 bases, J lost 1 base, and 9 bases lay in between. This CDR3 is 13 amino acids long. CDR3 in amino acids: CASRRQQNTEAFF. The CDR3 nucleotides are TGTGCCAGCAGACGACAGCAGAACACTGAAGCTTTCTTT.

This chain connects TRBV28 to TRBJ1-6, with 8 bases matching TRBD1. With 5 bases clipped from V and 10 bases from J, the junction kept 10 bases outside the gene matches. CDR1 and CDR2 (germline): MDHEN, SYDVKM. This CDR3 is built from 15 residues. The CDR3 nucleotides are TGTGCCAGCAGTCAGCCGGACAGGGATGTCTCACCCCTCCACTTT. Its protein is CASSQPDRDVSPLHF.

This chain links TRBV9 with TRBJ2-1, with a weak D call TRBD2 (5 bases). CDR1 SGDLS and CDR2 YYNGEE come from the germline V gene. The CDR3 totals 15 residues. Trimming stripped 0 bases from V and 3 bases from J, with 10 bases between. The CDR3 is CASSVGASYYNEQFF. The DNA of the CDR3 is TGTGCCAGCAGCGTAGGGGCTAGCTACTACAATGAGCAGTTCTTC.

CDR3 region: CASSYRRAGTPLHF. The CDR3 nucleotides read TGTGCCAGCAGTTATCGCAGGGCAGGAACACCCCTCCACTTT. The J gene is TRBJ1-6, the V gene TRBV27, with TRBD1 as a possible D gene (5 bases). CDR1 and CDR2 from the germline V gene are MNHEY and SMNVEV (reference sequence). This CDR3 has 14 amino acids. Trimming removed 4 bases from V and 11 bases from J, with 15 bases in between.

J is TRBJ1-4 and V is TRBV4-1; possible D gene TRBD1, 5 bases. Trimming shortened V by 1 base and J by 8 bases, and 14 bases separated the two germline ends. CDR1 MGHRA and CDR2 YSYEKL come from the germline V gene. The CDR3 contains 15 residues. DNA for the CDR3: TGCGCCAGCAGCCAAGGGCAGGGAGGAGGGGAAAAACTGTTTTTT. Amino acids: CASSQGQGGGEKLFF.

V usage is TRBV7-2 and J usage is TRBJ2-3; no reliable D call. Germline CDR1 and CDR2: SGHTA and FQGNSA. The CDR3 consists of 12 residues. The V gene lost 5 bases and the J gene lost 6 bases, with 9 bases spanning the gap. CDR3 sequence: CASSPRRDTQYF. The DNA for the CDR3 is TGTGCCAGCAGCCCTAGACGGGATACGCAGTATTTT.

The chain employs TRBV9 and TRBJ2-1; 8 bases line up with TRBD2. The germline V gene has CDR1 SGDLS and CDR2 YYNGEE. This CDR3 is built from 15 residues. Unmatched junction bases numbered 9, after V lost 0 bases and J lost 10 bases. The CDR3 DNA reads TGTGCCAGCAGCGTAGACCCCGGGAGGGGGGGGGAGCAGTTCTTC. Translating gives CASSVDPGRGGEQFF.

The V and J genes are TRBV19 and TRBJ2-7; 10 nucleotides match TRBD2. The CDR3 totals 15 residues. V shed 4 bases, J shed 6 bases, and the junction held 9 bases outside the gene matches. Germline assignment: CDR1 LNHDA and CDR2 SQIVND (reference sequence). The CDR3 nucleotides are TGTGCCAGTAGTAATCTAGCGGGAGATCTCGTCGAGCAGTACTTC. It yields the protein CASSNLAGDLVEQYF.

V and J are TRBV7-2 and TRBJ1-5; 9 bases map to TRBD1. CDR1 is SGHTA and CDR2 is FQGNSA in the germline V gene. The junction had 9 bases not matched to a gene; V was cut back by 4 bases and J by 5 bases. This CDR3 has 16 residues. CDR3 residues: CASSSSGTGRDQPQHF. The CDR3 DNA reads TGTGCCAGCAGCTCTTCGGGGACAGGGAGGGATCAGCCCCAGCATTTT.

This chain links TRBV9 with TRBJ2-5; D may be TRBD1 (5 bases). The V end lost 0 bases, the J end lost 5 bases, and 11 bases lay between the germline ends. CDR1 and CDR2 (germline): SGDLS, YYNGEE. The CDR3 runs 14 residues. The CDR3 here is CASSVGQGRETQYF. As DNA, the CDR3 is TGTGCCAGCAGCGTAGGGCAGGGAAGGGAGACCCAGTACTTC.

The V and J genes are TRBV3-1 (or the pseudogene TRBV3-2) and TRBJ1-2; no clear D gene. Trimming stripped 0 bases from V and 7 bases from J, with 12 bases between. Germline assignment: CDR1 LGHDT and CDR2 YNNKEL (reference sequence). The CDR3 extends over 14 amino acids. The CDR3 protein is CASSQDDRPGGYTF. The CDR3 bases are TGTGCCAGCAGCCAAGACGACCGGCCGGGTGGCTACACCTTC.

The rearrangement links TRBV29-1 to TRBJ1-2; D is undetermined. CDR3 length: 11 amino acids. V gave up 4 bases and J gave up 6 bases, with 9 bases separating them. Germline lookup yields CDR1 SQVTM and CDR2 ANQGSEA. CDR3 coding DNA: TGCAGCGTTGGGAGGCAGAATGGCTACACCTTC. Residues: CSVGRQNGYTF.

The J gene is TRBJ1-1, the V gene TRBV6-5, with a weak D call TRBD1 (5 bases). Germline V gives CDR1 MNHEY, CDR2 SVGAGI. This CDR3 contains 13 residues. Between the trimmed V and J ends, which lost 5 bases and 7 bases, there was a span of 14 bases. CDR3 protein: CASSSIRGGEAFF. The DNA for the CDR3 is TGTGCCAGCAGTAGTATTAGGGGTGGTGAAGCTTTCTTT.

The CDR3 DNA follows: TGTGCCAGCAGCTTAAGATACGGGAGGGGGGGGAAAACTGAAGCTTTCTTT. Its protein product is CASSLRYGRGGKTEAFF. This sequence joins TRBV11-3 and TRBJ1-1, with D possibly matching TRBD1 (6 bases). This CDR3 contains 17 residues. Germline V gene sequence: CDR1 SGHNT, CDR2 YENEEA. V gave up 2 bases and J gave up 5 bases, with 21 bases separating them.

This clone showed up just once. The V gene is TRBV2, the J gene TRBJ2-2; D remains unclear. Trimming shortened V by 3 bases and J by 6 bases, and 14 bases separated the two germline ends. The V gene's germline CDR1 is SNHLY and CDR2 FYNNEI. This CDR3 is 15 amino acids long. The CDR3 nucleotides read TGTGCCAGCAGTGATAGAGGTCGGCCACCCGGGGAGCTGTTTTTT. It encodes CASSDRGRPPGELFF.

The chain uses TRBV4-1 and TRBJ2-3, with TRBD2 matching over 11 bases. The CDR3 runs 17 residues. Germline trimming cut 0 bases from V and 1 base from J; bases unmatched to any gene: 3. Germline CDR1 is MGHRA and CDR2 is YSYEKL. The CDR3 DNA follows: TGCGCCAGCAGCCAAGATTCGGGACTAGCGGGCACAGATACGCAGTATTTT. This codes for CASSQDSGLAGTDTQYF.

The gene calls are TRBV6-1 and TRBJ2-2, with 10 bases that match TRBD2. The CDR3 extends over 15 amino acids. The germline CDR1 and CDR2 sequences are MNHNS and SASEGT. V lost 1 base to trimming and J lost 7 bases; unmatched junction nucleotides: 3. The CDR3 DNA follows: TGTGCCAGCAGTGAAGTTAGCGGGAGGATCGGGGAGCTGTTTTTT. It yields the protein CASSEVSGRIGELFF.

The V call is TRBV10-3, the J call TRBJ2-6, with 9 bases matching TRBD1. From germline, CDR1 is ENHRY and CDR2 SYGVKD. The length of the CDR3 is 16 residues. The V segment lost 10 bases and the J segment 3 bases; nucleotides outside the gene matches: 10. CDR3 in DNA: TGTGCCAACCGGGACAGGGAATTAGATGGGGCCAACGTCCTGACTTTC. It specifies CANRDRELDGANVLTF.